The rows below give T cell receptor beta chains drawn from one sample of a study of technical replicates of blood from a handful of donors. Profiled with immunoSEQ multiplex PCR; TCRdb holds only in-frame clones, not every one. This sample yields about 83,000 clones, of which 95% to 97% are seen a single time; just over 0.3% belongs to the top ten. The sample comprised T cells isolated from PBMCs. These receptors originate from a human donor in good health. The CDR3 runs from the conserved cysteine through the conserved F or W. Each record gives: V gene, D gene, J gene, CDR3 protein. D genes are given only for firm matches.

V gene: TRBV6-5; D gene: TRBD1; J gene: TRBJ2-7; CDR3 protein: CATLDRVHEQYF
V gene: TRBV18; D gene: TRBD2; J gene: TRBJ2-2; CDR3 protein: CASSPYASGRAGELFF
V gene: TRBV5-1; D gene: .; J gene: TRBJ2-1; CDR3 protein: CASSPWTFGSSYNEQFF
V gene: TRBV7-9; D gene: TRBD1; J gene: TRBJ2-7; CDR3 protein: CASSLRGGTYEQYF
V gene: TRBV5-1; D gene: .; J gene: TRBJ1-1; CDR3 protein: CASSTRTVNTEAFF
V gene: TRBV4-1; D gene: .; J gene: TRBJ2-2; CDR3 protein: CASSTPRGTGELFF
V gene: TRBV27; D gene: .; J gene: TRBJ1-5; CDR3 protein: CASSVRDNQPQHF
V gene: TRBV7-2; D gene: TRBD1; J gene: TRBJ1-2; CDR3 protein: CASSLDRGGYTF
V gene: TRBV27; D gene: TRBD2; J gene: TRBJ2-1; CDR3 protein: CASSPKLAGGHNEQFF
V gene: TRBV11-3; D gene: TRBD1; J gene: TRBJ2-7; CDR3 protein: CASSRYRGYEQYF
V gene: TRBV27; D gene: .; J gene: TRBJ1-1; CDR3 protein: CASSLYSPLGNTEAFF
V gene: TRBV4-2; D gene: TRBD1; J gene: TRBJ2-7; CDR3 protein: CASSQGQGAYEQYF
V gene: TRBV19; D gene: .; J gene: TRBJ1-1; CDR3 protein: CASSIGRQNTEAFF
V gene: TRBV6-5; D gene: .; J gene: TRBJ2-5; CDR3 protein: CASSYSSLTRETQYF
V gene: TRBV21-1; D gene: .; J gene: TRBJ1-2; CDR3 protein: CASSPGGGDGYTF
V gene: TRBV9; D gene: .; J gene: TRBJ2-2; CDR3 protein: CASSVGARANTGELFF
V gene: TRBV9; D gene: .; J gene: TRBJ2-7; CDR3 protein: CASSADRWGHSYEQYF
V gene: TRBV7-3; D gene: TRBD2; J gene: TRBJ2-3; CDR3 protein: CASSPTSGSNTQYF
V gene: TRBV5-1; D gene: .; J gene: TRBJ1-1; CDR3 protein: CASIGSMNTEAFF
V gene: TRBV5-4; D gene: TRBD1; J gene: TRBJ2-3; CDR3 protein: CATSLNRGPADTQYF
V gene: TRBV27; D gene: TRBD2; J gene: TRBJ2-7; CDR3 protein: CASSLLIAGNHYEQYF
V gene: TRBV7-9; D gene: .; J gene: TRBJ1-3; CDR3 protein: CASSLGTDSLSGNTIYF
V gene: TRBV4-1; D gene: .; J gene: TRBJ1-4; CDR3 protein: CASSRGGTATNEKLFF
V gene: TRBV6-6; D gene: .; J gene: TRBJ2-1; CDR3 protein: CASSSQLAGSYNEQFF
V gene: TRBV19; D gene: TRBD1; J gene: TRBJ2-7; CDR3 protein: CASSSRNRTGRLYEQYF
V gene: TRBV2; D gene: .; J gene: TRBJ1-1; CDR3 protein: CASSEQGGTEAFF
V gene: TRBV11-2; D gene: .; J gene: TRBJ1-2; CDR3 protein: CASSPTRDNYGYTF
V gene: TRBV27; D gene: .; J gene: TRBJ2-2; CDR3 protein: CASSSRQELNTGELFF
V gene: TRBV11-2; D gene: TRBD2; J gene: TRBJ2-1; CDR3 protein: CASSLEGLAGYEQFF
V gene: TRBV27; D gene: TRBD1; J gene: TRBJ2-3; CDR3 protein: CASRGQGVIRDTQYF
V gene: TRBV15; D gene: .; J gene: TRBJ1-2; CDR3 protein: CATSSRQSNYGYTF
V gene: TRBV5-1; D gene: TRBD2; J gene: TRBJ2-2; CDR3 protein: CASSLILSGRTNTGELFF
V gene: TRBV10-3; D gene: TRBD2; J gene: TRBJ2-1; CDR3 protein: CAISESGLAGVNEQFF
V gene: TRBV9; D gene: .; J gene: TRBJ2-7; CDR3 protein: CASSVGSNGYEQYF
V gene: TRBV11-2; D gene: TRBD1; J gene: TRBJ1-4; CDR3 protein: CASSVGTGHEKLFF
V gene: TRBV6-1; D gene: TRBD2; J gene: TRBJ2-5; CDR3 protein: CASSEVLAGLFIQYF
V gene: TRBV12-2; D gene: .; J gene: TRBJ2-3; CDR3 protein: CASRRRRTSGRAVDTQYF
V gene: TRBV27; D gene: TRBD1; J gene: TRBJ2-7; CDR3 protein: CASSLGQGRYEQYF